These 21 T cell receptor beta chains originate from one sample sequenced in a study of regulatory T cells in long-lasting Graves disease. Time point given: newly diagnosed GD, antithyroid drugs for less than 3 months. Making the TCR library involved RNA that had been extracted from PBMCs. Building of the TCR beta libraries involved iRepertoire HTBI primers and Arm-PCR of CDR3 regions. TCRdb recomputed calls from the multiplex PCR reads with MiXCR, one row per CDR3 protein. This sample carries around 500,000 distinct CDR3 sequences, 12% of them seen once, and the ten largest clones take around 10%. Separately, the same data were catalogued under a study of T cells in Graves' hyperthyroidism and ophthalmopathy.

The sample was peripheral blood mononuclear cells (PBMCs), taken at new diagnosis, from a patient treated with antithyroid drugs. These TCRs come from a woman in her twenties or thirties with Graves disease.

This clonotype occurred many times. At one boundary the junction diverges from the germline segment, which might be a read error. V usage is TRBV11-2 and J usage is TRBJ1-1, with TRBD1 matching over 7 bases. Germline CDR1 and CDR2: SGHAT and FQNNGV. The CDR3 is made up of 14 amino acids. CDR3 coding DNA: TGCGCCAGCAGCCACAGGGGTTGGAACACTGAAGCTTTCTTT. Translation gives CASSHRGWNTEAFF.

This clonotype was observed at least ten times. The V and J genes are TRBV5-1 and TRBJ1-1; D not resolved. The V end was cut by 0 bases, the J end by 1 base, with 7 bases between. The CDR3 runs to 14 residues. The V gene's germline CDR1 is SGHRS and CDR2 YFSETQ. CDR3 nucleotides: TGCGCCAGCAGCTTGGCAGCAGAGAACACTGAAGCTTTCTTT. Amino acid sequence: CASSLAAENTEAFF.

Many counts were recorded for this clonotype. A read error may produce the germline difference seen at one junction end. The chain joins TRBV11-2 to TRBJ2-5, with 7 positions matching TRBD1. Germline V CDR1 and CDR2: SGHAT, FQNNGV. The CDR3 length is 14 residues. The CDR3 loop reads CASSLNRGQETQYF. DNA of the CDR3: TGTGCTAGCAGCTTGAACAGGGGCCAAGAGACCCAGTACTTC.

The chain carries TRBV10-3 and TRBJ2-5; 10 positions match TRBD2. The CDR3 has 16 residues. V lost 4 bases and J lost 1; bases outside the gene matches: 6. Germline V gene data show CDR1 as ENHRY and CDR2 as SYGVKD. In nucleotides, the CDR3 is TGTGCCATCAGTGTATTAGCGGGAGGTCTCCAAGAGACCCAGTACTTC. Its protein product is CAISVLAGGLQETQYF.

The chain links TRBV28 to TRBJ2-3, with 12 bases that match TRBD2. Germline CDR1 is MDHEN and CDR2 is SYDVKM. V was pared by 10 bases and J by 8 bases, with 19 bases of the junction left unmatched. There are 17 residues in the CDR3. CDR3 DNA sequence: TGTGCCACCGATCTCCTAGGACTAGCGGGGACTTCTAGTACGCAGTATTTT. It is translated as CATDLLGLAGTSSTQYF.

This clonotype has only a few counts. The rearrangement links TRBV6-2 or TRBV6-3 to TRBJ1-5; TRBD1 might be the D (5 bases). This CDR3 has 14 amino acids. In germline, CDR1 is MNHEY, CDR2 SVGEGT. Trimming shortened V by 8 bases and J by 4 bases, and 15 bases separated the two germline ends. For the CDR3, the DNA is TGTGCCAGCCACGAGGTGGGGGGAAATCAGCCCCAGCATTTT. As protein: CASHEVGGNQPQHF.

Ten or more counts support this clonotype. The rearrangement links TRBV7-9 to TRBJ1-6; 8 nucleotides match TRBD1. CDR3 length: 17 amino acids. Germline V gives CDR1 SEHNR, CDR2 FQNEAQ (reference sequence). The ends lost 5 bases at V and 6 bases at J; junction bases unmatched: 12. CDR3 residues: CASSPSGLTGANSPLHF. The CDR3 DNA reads TGTGCCAGCAGCCCTAGCGGTCTGACAGGGGCTAATTCACCCCTCCACTTT.

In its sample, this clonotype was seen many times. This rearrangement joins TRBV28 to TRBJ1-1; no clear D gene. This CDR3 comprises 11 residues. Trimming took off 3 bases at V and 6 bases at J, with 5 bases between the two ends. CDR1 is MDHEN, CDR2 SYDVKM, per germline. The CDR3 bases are TGTGCCAGCAGTTTGTGGTCTGAAGCTTTCTTT. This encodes CASSLWSEAFF.

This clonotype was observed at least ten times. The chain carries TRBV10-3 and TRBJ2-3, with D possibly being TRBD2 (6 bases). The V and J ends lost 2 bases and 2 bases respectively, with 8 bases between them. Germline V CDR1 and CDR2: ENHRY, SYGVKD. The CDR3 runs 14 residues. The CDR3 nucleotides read TGTGCCATCAGTGAGAGGGACTTCACAGATACGCAGTATTTT. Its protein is CAISERDFTDTQYF.

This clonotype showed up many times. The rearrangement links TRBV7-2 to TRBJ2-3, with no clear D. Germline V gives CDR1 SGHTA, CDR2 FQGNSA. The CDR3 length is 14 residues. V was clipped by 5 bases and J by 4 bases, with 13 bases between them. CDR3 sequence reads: CASSLRFSADTQYF. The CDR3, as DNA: TGTGCCAGCAGCCTCCGATTTTCCGCAGATACGCAGTATTTT. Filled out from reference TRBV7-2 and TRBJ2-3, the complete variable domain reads GAGVSQSPSNKVTEKGKDVELRCDPISGHTALYWYRQSLGQGLEFLIYFQGNSAPDKSGLPSDRFSAERTGGSVSTLTIQRTQQEDSAVYLCASSLRFSADTQYFGPGTRLTVL.

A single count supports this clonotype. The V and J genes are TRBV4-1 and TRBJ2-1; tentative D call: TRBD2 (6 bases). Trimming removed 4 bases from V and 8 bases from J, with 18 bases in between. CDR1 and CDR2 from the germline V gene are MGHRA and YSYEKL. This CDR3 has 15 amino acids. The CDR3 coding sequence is TGCGCCAGCAGCCGCGAGAGTGTCGGGAGTCATGAGCAGTTCTTC. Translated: CASSRESVGSHEQFF.

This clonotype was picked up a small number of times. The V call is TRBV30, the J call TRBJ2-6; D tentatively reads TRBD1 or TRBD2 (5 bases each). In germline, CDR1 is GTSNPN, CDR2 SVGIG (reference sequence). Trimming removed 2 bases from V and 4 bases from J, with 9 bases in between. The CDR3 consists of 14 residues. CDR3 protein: CAWSTGTGANVLTF. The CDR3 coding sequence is TGTGCCTGGAGTACGGGGACCGGGGCCAACGTCCTGACTTTC.

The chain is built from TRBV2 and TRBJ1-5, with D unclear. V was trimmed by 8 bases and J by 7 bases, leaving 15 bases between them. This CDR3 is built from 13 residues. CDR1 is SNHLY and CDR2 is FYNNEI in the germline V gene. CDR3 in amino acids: CASRVEGGQPQHF. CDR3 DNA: TGTGCCAGCCGGGTGGAGGGAGGCCAGCCCCAGCATTTT. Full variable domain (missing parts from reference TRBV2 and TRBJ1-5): EPEVTQTPSHQVTQMGQEVILRCVPISNHLYFYWYRQILGQKVEFLVSFYNNEISEKSEIFDDQFSVERPDGSNFTLKIRSTKLEDSAMYFCASRVEGGQPQHFGDGTRLSIL.

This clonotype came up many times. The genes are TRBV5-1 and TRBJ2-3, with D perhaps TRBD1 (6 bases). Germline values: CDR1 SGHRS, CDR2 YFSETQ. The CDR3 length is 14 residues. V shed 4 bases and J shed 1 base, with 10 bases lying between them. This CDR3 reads CASSHRDRTDTQYF. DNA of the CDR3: TGCGCCAGCAGCCACAGGGACCGCACAGATACGCAGTATTTT. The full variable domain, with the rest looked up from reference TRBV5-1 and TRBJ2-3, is KAGVTQTPRYLIKTRGQQVTLSCSPISGHRSVSWYQQTPGQGLQFLFEYFSETQRNKGNFPGRFSGRQFSNSRSEMNVSTLELGDSALYLCASSHRDRTDTQYFGPGTRLTVL.

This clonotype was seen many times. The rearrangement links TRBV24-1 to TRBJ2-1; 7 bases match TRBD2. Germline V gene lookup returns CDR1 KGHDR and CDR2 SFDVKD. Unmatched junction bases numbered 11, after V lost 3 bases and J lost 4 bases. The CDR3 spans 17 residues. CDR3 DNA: TGTGCCACCAGTGATACCCTTTCTAGCGGTGCGTACAATGAGCAGTTCTTC. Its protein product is CATSDTLSSGAYNEQFF.

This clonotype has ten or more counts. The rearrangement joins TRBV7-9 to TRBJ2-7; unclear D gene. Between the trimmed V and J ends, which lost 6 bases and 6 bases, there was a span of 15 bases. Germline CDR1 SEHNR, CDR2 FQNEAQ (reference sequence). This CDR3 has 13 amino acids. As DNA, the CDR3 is TGTGCCAGCAGACCAGGAGCAGTTGGCGAGCAGTACTTC. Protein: CASRPGAVGEQYF.

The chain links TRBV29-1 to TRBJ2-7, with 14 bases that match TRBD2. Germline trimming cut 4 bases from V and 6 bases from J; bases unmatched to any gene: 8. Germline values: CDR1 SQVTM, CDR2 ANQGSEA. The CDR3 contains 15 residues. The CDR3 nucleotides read TGCAGCGTTGTGGGACTAGCGGGAGTTAGGGGCGAGCAGTACTTC. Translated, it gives CSVVGLAGVRGEQYF.

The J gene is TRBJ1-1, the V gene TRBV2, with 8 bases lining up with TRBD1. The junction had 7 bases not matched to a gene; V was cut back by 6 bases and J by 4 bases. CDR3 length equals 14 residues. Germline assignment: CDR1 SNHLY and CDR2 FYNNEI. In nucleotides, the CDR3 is TGTGCCAGCAGGACAGGGGCCAGCCTCACTGAAGCTTTCTTT. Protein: CASRTGASLTEAFF.

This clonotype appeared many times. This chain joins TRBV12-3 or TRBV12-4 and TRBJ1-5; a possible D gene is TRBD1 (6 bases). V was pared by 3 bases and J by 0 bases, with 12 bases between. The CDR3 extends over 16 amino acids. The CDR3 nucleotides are TGTGCCAGCAGTTTGTACAGGGATAGTAGCAATCAGCCCCAGCATTTT. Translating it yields CASSLYRDSSNQPQHF.

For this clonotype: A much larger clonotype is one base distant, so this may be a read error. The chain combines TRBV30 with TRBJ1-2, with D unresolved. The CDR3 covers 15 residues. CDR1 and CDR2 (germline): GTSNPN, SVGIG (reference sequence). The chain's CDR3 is CVWSFNGPQIYGYTF. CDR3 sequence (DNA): TGTGTCTGGAGTTTTAATGGGCCACAAATCTATGGCTACACCTTC.

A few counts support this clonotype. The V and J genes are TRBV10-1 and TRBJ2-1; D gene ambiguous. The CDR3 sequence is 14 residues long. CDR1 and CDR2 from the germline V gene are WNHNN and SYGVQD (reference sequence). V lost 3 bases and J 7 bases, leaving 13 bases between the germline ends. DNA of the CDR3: TGCGCCAGCAGTGAAGACGGTACGAGAAATGAGCAGTTCTTC. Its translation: CASSEDGTRNEQFF.